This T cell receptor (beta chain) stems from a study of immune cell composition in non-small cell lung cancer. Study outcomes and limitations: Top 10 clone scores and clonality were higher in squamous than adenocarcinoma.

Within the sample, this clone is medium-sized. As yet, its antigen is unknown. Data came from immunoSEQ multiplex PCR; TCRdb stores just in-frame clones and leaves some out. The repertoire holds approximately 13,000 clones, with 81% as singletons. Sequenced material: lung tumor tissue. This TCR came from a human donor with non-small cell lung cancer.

The CDR3 DNA reads TGTGCCAGCAGCTTGACCTTGTGGGACGAGCAGTACTTC. Translation gives CASSLTLWDEQYF. V gene TRBV5-4 combines with J gene TRBJ2-7; D remains unclear. V was trimmed by 1 base and J by 5 bases, leaving 10 bases between them. Germline CDR1 and CDR2: SGHNT and YYREEE (reference sequence). The CDR3 length is 13 residues.